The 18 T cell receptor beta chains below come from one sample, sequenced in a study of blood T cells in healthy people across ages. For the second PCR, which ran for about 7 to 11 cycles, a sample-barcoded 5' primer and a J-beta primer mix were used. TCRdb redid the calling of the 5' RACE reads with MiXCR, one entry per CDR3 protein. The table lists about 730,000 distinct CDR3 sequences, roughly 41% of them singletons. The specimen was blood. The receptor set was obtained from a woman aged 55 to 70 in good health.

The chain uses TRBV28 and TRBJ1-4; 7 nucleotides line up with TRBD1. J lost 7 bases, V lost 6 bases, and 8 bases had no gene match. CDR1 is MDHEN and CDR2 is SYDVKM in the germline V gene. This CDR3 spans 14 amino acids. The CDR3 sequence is CASSPSTGFEKLFF. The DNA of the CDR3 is TGTGCCAGCAGCCCCTCGACAGGGTTTGAAAAACTGTTTTTT.

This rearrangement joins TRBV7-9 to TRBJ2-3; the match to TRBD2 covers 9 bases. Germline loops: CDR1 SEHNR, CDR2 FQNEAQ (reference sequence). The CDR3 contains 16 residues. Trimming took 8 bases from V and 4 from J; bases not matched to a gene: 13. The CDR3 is CASVGDLAGEADTQYF. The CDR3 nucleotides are TGTGCCAGCGTCGGGGACTTAGCGGGGGAGGCAGATACGCAGTATTTT.

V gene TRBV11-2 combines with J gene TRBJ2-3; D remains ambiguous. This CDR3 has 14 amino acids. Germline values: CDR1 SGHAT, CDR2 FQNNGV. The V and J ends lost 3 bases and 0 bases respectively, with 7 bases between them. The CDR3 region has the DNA TGTGCCAGCAGCTTCAAGCAGAGCACAGATACGCAGTATTTT. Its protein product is CASSFKQSTDTQYF.

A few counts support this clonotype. In nucleotides, the CDR3 is TGCGCCAGCAGTTTAGGGGACGCCGCCTACGAGCAGTACTTC. The encoded protein is CASSLGDAAYEQYF. This rearrangement joins TRBV5-1 to TRBJ2-7; D possibly uses TRBD1 or TRBD2 (5 bases each). CDR1 SGHRS and CDR2 YFSETQ come from the germline V gene. The CDR3 is made up of 14 amino acids. The germline V and J ends were trimmed by 5 bases and 2 bases, with 14 bases remaining between them.

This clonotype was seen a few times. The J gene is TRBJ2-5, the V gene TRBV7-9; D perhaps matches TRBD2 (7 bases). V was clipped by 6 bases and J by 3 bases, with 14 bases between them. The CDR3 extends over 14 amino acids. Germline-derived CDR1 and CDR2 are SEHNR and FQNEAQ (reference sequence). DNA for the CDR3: TGTGCCAGCAGAGCTAGCGGACAGAAAGAGACCCAGTACTTC. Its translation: CASRASGQKETQYF.

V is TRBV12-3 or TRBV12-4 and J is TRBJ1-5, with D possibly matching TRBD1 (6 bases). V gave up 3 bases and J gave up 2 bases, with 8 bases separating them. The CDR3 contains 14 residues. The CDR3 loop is CASSFPGGNQPQHF. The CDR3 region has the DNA TGTGCCAGCAGTTTCCCAGGGGGCAATCAGCCCCAGCATTTT.

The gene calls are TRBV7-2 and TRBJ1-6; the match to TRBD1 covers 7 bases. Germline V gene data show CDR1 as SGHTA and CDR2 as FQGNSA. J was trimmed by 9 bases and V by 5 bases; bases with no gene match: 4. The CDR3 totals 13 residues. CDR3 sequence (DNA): TGTGCCAGCAGCACGACAGGGACTTCACCCCTCCACTTT. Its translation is CASSTTGTSPLHF.

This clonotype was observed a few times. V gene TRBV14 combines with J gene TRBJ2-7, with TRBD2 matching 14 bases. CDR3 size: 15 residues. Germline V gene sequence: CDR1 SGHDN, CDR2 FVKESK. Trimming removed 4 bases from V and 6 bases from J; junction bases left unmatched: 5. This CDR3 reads CASSPGLAGVSEQYF. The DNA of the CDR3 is TGTGCCAGCAGCCCGGGACTAGCGGGAGTTAGCGAGCAGTACTTC.

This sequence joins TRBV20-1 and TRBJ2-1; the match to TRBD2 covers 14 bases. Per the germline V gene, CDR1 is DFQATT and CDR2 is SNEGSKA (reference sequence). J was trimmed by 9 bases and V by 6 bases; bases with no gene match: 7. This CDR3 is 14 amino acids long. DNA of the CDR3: TGCAGTGCCGACGGGACTAGCGGGAGTGGTGAGCAGTTCTTC. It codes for CSADGTSGSGEQFF.

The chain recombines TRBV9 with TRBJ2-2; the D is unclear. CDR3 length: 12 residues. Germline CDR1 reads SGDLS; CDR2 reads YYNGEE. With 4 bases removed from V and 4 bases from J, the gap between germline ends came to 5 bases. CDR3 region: CASSKFTGELFF. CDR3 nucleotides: TGTGCCAGCAGCAAATTCACCGGGGAGCTGTTTTTT.

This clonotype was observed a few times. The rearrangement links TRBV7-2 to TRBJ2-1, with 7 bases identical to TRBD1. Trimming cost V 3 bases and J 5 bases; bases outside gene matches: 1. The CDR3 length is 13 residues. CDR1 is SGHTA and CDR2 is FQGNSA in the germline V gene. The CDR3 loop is CASSFGTDNEQFF. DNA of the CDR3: TGTGCCAGCAGCTTCGGGACAGACAATGAGCAGTTCTTC. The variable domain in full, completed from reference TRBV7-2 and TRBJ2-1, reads GAGVSQSPSNKVTEKGKDVELRCDPISGHTALYWYRQSLGQGLEFLIYFQGNSAPDKSGLPSDRFSAERTGGSVSTLTIQRTQQEDSAVYLCASSFGTDNEQFFGPGTRLTVL.

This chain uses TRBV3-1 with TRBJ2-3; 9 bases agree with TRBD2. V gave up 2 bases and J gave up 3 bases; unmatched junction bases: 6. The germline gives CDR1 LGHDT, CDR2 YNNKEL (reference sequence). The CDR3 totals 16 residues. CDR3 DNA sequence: TGTGCCAGCAGCCAATTAGGCGGGGGGGCTACAGATACGCAGTATTTT. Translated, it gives CASSQLGGGATDTQYF.

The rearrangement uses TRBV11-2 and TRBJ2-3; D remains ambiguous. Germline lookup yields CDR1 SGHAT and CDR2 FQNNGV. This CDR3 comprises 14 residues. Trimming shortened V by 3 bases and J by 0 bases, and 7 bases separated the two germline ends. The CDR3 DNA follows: TGTGCCAGCAGCTTTAGCCTCAGCACAGATACGCAGTATTTT. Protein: CASSFSLSTDTQYF. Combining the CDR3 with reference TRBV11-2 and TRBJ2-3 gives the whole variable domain EAGVAQSPRYKIIEKRQSVAFWCNPISGHATLYWYQQILGQGPKLLIQFQNNGVVDDSQLPKDRFSAERLKGVDSTLKIQPAKLEDSAVYLCASSFSLSTDTQYFGPGTRLTVL.

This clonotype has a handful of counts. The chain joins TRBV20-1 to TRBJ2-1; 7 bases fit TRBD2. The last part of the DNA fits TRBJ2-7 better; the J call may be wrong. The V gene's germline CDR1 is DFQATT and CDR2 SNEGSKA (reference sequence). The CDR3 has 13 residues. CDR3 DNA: TGCAGTGCCCCCCGGGACTACGACAATGAGCAGTACTTC. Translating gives CSAPRDYDNEQYF.

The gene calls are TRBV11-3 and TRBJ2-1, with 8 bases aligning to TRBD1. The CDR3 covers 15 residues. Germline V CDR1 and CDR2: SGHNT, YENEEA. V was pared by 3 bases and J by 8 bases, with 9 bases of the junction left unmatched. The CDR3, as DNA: TGTGCCAGCAGCTTCCAGGGGGCTAGATTTGATGAGCAGTTCTTC. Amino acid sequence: CASSFQGARFDEQFF.

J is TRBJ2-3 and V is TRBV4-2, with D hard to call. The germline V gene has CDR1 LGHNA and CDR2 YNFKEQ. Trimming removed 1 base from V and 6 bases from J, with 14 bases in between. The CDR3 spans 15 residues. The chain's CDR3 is CASSQGSGQFDTQYF. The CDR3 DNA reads TGTGCCAGCAGCCAAGGGAGTGGGCAATTTGATACGCAGTATTTT.

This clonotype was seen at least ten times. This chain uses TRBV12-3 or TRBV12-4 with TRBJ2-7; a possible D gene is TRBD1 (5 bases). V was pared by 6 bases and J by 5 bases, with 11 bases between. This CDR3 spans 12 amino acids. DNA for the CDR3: TGTGCCAGCAGCCCGGACACCGACGAGCAGTACTTC. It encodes CASSPDTDEQYF.

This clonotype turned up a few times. Here the CDR3 reads CASRTSAGNEQFF. The CDR3 coding sequence is TGTGCCAGTCGTACTTCGGCGGGCAATGAGCAGTTCTTC. The V call is TRBV6-2 or TRBV6-3, the J call TRBJ2-1; D might be TRBD2 (5 bases). The CDR3 runs to 13 residues. V lost 9 bases to trimming and J lost 6 bases, with 15 bases between them. From germline, CDR1 is MNHEY and CDR2 SVGEGT.